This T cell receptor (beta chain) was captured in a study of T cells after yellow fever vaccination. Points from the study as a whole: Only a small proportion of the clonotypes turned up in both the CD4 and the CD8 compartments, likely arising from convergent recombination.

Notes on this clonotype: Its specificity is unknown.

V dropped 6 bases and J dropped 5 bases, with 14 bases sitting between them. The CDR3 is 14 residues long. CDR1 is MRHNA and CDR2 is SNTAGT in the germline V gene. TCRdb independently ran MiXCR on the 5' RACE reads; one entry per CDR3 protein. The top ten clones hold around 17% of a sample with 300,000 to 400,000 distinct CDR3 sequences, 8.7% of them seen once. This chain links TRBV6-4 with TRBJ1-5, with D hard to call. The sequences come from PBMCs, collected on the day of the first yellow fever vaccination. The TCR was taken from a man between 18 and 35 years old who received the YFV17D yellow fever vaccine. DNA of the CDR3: TGTGCCAGCAGCCCAGACTCGACCTATCAGCCCCAGCATTTT. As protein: CASSPDSTYQPQHF.